This T cell receptor (beta chain) was recovered during a study of cytotoxic CD8 clonotypes in ibrutinib-treated CLL (TCRdb year 2021). Regarding the complete study: The cohort included around 15 treatment-naive and some 10 relapsed/refractory patients; about 17 were IGHV unmutated. Response samples were obtained after a median of around eleven months of treatment, with a range of roughly 6 to 40 months. Responses were partial in approximately 24 patients and complete in 2; after median about 63 months follow-up, approximately 15 stayed in remission and approximately 12 progressed. Patients were still on ibrutinib when every remission and progressive disease sample was collected. Of the approximately 94 people in the trial, roughly 27 had longitudinal samples available. Cryopreserved peripheral blood mononuclear cells were collected at three points: before therapy, at response, and at either sustained remission or disease progression. On average, each sample had some 250,000 productive templates and tens of thousands of productive rearrangements. Broad study findings and their caveats: Sampling times were not matched between sustained-remission and progressing patients, and lymph node repertoires were not studied. Clonality increased at ibrutinib response, stayed stable in sustained remission, and fell back toward baseline at progression. At baseline, clonality was higher than in age-matched healthy donors and showed a strong correlation with circulating CD8+ T-cell counts. Public clonotypes were rare and either contracted or stayed stable during treatment, and the rise in clonality at ibrutinib response reflected the expansion of private clonotypes.

CDR1 and CDR2 are drawn from the germline V gene: MDHEN, SYDVKM. Including cysteine and phenylalanine, the CDR3 has 15 amino acids. Only CDR3 DNA remains: 45 bases, in frame from the first base. Trimming leaves V shorter by 9 bases and J shorter by 2 bases, with the junction holding 8 bases beyond the gene matches. The label giving this sample's time point can be read as: about twelve months on ibrutinib. Roughly 2.2 micrograms of genomic DNA were extracted from cryopreserved PBMCs for TCR beta library preparation. High-throughput TCR beta sequencing was performed on longitudinal blood samples from CLL patients receiving ibrutinib monotherapy. Patients were enrolled in a phase 2 open-label single-center ibrutinib monotherapy trial. Each clonotype received, on average, about 9.7x coverage in deep resolution sequencing performed on a MiSeq, where the target depth lay between 1 in 1 million and 1 in 200,000 T cells. The immunoSEQ hsTCRB Kit was used to generate TCR beta libraries. For the original study's pipeline: ImmunoSEQ Data Assistant and ImmunoSEQ Analyzer were used for data analysis, and V, D and J genes were assigned according to IMGT definitions. Clonality, which ranges from 0 to 1, was calculated as one minus the normalized Shannon entropy of productive rearrangement frequencies. Only overrepresented clonotypes making up at least 0.05% of the repertoire of each patient were included in the public clonotype analysis. More than ten repertoires from age-matched healthy donors, obtained from immuneACCESS, served as clonality controls. TCRdb mirrors the immuneACCESS table, restricted to in-frame sequences. Some clones are absent from its copies; in checked studies, under half trace to an unresolved V gene, and the reason for the others is unknown. The V and J calls and the clone size are those of that table, but D and trimming were determined from the DNA. The sample profile shows hundreds of thousands of clones; approximately 75% of them were found once. The top ten hold around 10% of the sample.

Regarding this clone: Its antigen specificity is not known. It has no much larger one-base neighbor in the sample; base qualities were not kept.

The chain uses TRBV28 and TRBJ2-3; TRBD2 fits 10 bases in the junction. The clonotype originates from a human donor with chronic lymphocytic leukemia. This specimen was PBMCs, taken after 12 months of ibrutinib treatment. The CDR3 protein: CASQIAGGHTDTQYF. The nucleotides are TGTGCCAGTCAGATAGCGGGAGGCCACACAGATACGCAGTATTTT.